The 16 T cell receptor beta chains below all came from one sample that was sequenced in a study of blood T cell repertoires in COVID-19. The protocol was immunoSEQ multiplex PCR, while the TCRdb copy is restricted to in-frame clones and leaves out a portion. The sample holds roughly 200,000 clones, about 86% seen once. Sequences were obtained from PBMCs or T cells enriched from blood (not recorded which). The receptors come from a woman aged 40 to 50 with acute COVID-19.

The CDR3 DNA reads TGTGCCAGCAGTTTTGGGGACTCCGGTGAAGCTTTCTTT. Protein sequence: CASSFGDSGEAFF. J is TRBJ1-1 and V is TRBV27, with a possible D match to TRBD1 (5 bases). The CDR3 spans 13 residues. The germline V gene encodes CDR1 MNHEY and CDR2 SMNVEV (reference sequence). The germline V and J ends were trimmed by 3 bases and 7 bases, with 12 bases remaining between them.

The chain employs TRBV2 and TRBJ1-6, with a possible D match to TRBD1 (6 bases). This CDR3 has 15 residues. V was shortened by 2 bases and J by 10 bases, with 15 bases between the two germline ends. Germline V gene sequence: CDR1 SNHLY, CDR2 FYNNEI. The CDR3 DNA reads TGTGCCAGCAGTGAACGGGTTGGGGGCCGGTCACCCCTCCACTTT. This gives the protein CASSERVGGRSPLHF. The full variable domain, with the rest looked up from reference TRBV2 and TRBJ1-6, is EPEVTQTPSHQVTQMGQEVILRCVPISNHLYFYWYRQILGQKVEFLVSFYNNEISEKSEIFDDQFSVERPDGSNFTLKIRSTKLEDSAMYFCASSERVGGRSPLHFGNGTRLTVT.

The chain combines TRBV9 with TRBJ1-1, with a weak D call TRBD1 (5 bases). V was cut by 3 bases and J by 0 bases, with 6 bases left in between. The CDR3 has 13 amino acids. CDR1 and CDR2 (germline): SGDLS, YYNGEE. In nucleotides, the CDR3 is TGTGCCAGCAGCGGACAGATGAACACTGAAGCTTTCTTT. Translation gives CASSGQMNTEAFF.

V usage is TRBV3-1 (or the pseudogene TRBV3-2) and J usage is TRBJ2-1, with unresolved D. This CDR3 has 13 amino acids. CDR1 is LGHDT and CDR2 is YNNKEL in the germline V gene (reference sequence). The germline V and J ends were trimmed by 1 base and 8 bases, with 9 bases remaining between them. This CDR3 reads CASSQARGDEQFF. The DNA for the CDR3 is TGTGCCAGCAGCCAAGCCCGAGGCGATGAGCAGTTCTTC.

The CDR3 nucleotides are TGTGCCAGCAGCTTTGGACTCTCAAGCTCCTACAATGAGCAGTTCTTC. This sequence encodes CASSFGLSSSYNEQFF. V and J are TRBV5-8 and TRBJ2-1; D might be TRBD2 (5 bases). Germline-derived CDR1 and CDR2 are SGHTS and YDEGEE. This CDR3 has 16 residues. Trimming shortened V by 2 bases and J by 0 bases, and 12 bases separated the two germline ends.

The chain is built from TRBV27 and TRBJ2-7; TRBD1 matches at 10 bases. This CDR3 region has 14 residues. Germline V CDR1 and CDR2: MNHEY, SMNVEV (reference sequence). V trimming: 3 bases; J trimming: 4 bases; junction bases outside the gene matches: 3. CDR3 protein: CASSFDRGQYEQYF. In DNA, the CDR3 is TGTGCCAGCAGTTTTGACAGGGGGCAGTACGAGCAGTACTTC.

V usage is TRBV28 and J usage is TRBJ1-6; TRBD1 matches at 8 bases. With 8 bases clipped from V and 0 bases from J, the junction kept 6 bases outside the gene matches. Germline V gene sequence: CDR1 MDHEN, CDR2 SYDVKM. This CDR3 has 16 residues. CDR3 amino acids: CASGPGGGSYNSPLHF. The CDR3 coding sequence is TGTGCCAGCGGGCCAGGGGGCGGCTCCTATAATTCACCCCTCCACTTT.

The CDR3: CASSPELAGGRDTQYF. CDR3 DNA: TGTGCCAGCAGCCCAGAACTAGCGGGAGGCCGGGATACGCAGTATTTT. V is TRBV14 and J is TRBJ2-3, with 12 bases that match TRBD2. Germline assignment: CDR1 SGHDN and CDR2 FVKESK. The CDR3 has 16 residues. Trimming cost V 4 bases and J 6 bases; bases outside gene matches: 8. The entire variable domain, with the rest obtained from reference TRBV14 and TRBJ2-3, is as follows: EAGVTQFPSHSVIEKGQTVTLRCDPISGHDNLYWYRRVMGKEIKFLLHFVKESKQDESGMPNNRFLAERTGGTYSTLKVQPAELEDSGVYFCASSPELAGGRDTQYFGPGTRLTVL.

V usage is TRBV11-3 and J usage is TRBJ2-1; D is undetermined. V was cut by 6 bases and J by 6 bases, with 9 bases left in between. Germline assignment: CDR1 SGHNT and CDR2 YENEEA. CDR3 length: 12 amino acids. The CDR3 nucleotides are TGTGCCAGCAGACTCCTATCCAATGAGCAGTTCTTC. Translated, it gives CASRLLSNEQFF.

This clone was seen once. The gene calls are TRBV28 and TRBJ1-2, with 11 bases fitting TRBD1. J lost 4 bases, V lost 7 bases, and 8 bases had no gene match. This CDR3 has 15 amino acids. Per the germline V gene, CDR1 is MDHEN and CDR2 is SYDVKM. The CDR3 loop reads CASTLGQGASYGYTF. CDR3 DNA: TGTGCCAGCACCCTCGGACAGGGGGCGAGCTATGGCTACACCTTC.

This rearrangement joins TRBV27 to TRBJ2-1, with 7 bases that match TRBD1. With 7 bases clipped from V and 5 bases from J, the junction kept 14 bases outside the gene matches. The CDR3 has 16 residues. CDR1 and CDR2 (germline): MNHEY, SMNVEV (reference sequence). CDR3 DNA: TGTGCCAGCAAGAGCACGCCGGACAGGCGCCACAATGAGCAGTTCTTC. Protein product: CASKSTPDRRHNEQFF.

The rearrangement links TRBV15 to TRBJ1-5; 10 bases align to TRBD1. Germline V gene lookup returns CDR1 LNHNV and CDR2 YYDKDF (reference sequence). The junction had 12 bases not matched to a gene; V was cut back by 1 base and J by 9 bases. This CDR3 has 17 amino acids. The CDR3 DNA reads as TGTGCCACCAGCAGAGGCCCCCGGGACAGGGGAGTCAGGCCCCAGCATTTT. Encoded protein: CATSRGPRDRGVRPQHF.

This clone counts as medium-sized. The sample carries other DNA sequences with the same CDR3. The chain joins TRBV7-9 to TRBJ2-3, with 8 positions matching TRBD2. The CDR3 contains 15 residues. Germline V gene lookup returns CDR1 SEHNR and CDR2 FQNEAQ (reference sequence). J lost 6 bases, V lost 2 bases, and 7 bases had no gene match. The DNA for the CDR3 is TGTGCCAGCAGCTTATGGGGACTAGAGCTGGATACGCAGTATTTT. Translating it yields CASSLWGLELDTQYF.

The DNA of the CDR3 is TGTGCCAGCAGTTCCAGACTAGCGGGAGGGGGCGAGCAGTACTTC. This codes for CASSSRLAGGGEQYF. The chain links TRBV6-5 to TRBJ2-7; 14 bases are shared with TRBD2. The CDR3 loop spans 15 amino acids. V was pared by 4 bases and J by 6 bases, with 5 bases of the junction left unmatched. Germline V gene sequence: CDR1 MNHEY, CDR2 SVGAGI.

The J gene is TRBJ2-1, the V gene TRBV7-8; the D gene is possibly TRBD2 (6 bases). V was cut by 1 base and J by 10 bases, with 8 bases left in between. Germline CDR1 is SGHVS and CDR2 is FQNEAQ. This CDR3 region has 12 residues. The DNA for the CDR3 is TGTGCCAGCAGCTTAGGAGGGAGGGAGCAGTTCTTC. This sequence encodes CASSLGGREQFF.

This clone was detected only once. CDR3 sequence reads: CASSIGGLASETQYF. CDR3 DNA sequence: TGTGCCAGTAGTATAGGAGGGCTAGCGTCTGAGACCCAGTACTTC. The chain couples TRBV19 to TRBJ2-5, with D maybe TRBD2 (6 bases). The CDR3 loop spans 15 amino acids. Trimming removed 1 base at V and 5 bases at J, with 14 bases between. Germline loops: CDR1 LNHDA, CDR2 SQIVND (reference sequence).